This TCR beta chain derives from a study of shared clonotypes between healthy human individuals. About the research overall: Ranging from 18 to 49 in age, donors were two women and a few men. Every donor yielded three CD4 naive, three CD4 memory, two CD8 naive and one CD8 memory plate. Study-level findings and limits: Rarefaction curves obtained for sorted subsets showed sequencing incomplete despite large depth. The expectation was that sequencing depth would affect clonotype sharing among donors.

Concerning this clone itself: Its antigen is not known.

Terminally differentiated effector memory CD45RA+ cells were left out of the naive CD8 fraction, which was CD45RO-negative and positively selected for CCR7. The repertoire was sequenced with immunoSEQ multiplex PCR; TCRdb's copy has only in-frame clones and lacks some. The sample has roughly 810,000 clones; approximately 97% are singletons. This CDR3 is 16 amino acids long. The germline V gene has CDR1 MGHRA and CDR2 YSYEKL. With 0 bases clipped from V and 1 base from J, the junction kept 1 base outside the gene matches. The rearrangement uses TRBV4-1 and TRBJ2-5; 11 bases are a match to TRBD2. What was sequenced was naive CD8+ T cells sorted from blood. The receptor was isolated from a man aged 30 to 39 in good health. The chain's CDR3 is CASSQEGLAAQETQYF. CDR3 DNA sequence: TGCGCCAGCAGCCAAGAGGGACTAGCGGCCCAAGAGACCCAGTACTTC.